One sample yielded the 28 T cell receptor beta chains listed below, sequenced in a study of spatial heterogeneity in lung cancer. Time point given: sample taken at primary tumor resection. TCRs were sequenced from unsorted whole RNA of tumor, nontumor lung or PBMC. MiXCR, applied by TCRdb to the 5' RACE reads, yields one record per CDR3 protein. The data contain roughly 16,000 distinct CDR3 sequences, about 20% of them singletons. Source: PBMCs, taken at surgery. The receptors derive from a female donor with early-stage non-small cell lung cancer.

This clonotype was seen repeatedly, ten times or more. The gene calls are TRBV7-2 and TRBJ1-5, with D uncertain. The ends were cut back, 1 base at V and 5 bases at J, with 3 bases in the middle. This CDR3 has 12 residues. Per the germline V gene, CDR1 is SGHTA and CDR2 is FQGNSA. CDR3 nucleotide sequence: TGTGCCAGCAGCTTAGATTATCAGCCCCAGCATTTT. Its translation is CASSLDYQPQHF.

This clonotype was counted ten times or more. This sequence joins TRBV4-1 and TRBJ2-3; the match to TRBD1 covers 7 bases. Germline trimming cut 5 bases from V and 3 bases from J; bases unmatched to any gene: 8. Per germline, CDR1 MGHRA and CDR2 YSYEKL. This CDR3 comprises 15 residues. This chain's CDR3 is CASSNWDRQTDTQYF. The CDR3 coding sequence is TGCGCCAGCAGCAACTGGGACAGACAAACAGATACGCAGTATTTT.

The genes are TRBV12-3 or TRBV12-4 and TRBJ1-4; D remains unclear. V dropped 3 bases and J dropped 9 bases, with 11 bases sitting between them. The length of the CDR3 is 13 residues. CDR3 residues: CASSFTDWKKLFF. For the CDR3, the DNA is TGTGCCAGCAGTTTCACCGACTGGAAAAAACTGTTTTTT.

The chain has TRBV9 and TRBJ2-1; no definite D call. CDR1 and CDR2 from the germline V gene are SGDLS and YYNGEE. V was shortened by 0 bases and J by 4 bases, with 8 bases between the two germline ends. The length of the CDR3 is 14 residues. For the CDR3, the DNA is TGTGCCAGCAGCGTAGACGGAGCTTACAATGAGCAGTTCTTC. It yields the protein CASSVDGAYNEQFF.

The chain links TRBV20-1 to TRBJ2-7, with TRBD2 matching 7 bases. CDR3 length: 14 residues. V was clipped by 3 bases and J by 4 bases; unmatched bases: 9. Germline CDR1 and CDR2: DFQATT and SNEGSKA (reference sequence). This CDR3 is CSASLGGSGYEQYF. CDR3 DNA sequence: TGCAGTGCTAGTCTCGGCGGGAGTGGATACGAGCAGTACTTC.

This clonotype is medium-sized (0.01 to 0.1%) in the sample. The J gene is TRBJ2-7, the V gene TRBV9, with a tentative D call TRBD2 (5 bases). V lost 2 bases and J 4 bases, leaving 10 bases between the germline ends. Germline V gene sequence: CDR1 SGDLS, CDR2 YYNGEE. The CDR3 has 13 amino acids. The CDR3 nucleotides are TGTGCCAGCAGCGTCGCCCCGGGATACGAGCAGTACTTC. It yields the protein CASSVAPGYEQYF. Full variable domain (rest looked up from reference TRBV9 and TRBJ2-7): DSGVTQTPKHLITATGQRVTLRCSPRSGDLSVYWYQQSLDQGLQFLIQYYNGEERAKGNILERFSAQQFPDLHSELNLSSLELGDSALYFCASSVAPGYEQYFGPGTRLTVT.

This clonotype has ten or more counts. The rearrangement joins TRBV20-1 to TRBJ2-3; the D call may be TRBD1 or TRBD2 (5 bases each). Germline loops: CDR1 DFQATT, CDR2 SNEGSKA (reference sequence). This CDR3 comprises 15 residues. V lost 6 bases and J lost 0, with 16 bases in between. CDR3: CSAPPGTYSTDTQYF. CDR3 nucleotide sequence: TGCAGTGCCCCTCCGGGGACCTATAGCACAGATACGCAGTATTTT.

This chain joins TRBV28 and TRBJ2-3, with 9 bases identical to TRBD2. The CDR3 length is 15 residues. Germline V lookup: CDR1 MDHEN, CDR2 SYDVKM. Trimming at V came to 4 bases and at J to 5 bases, leaving 7 bases not matched to a gene. CDR3: CASSWRGLARDTQYF. For the CDR3, the DNA is TGTGCCAGCAGTTGGAGGGGACTAGCTAGAGATACGCAGTATTTT.

The chain carries TRBV9 and TRBJ2-1, with D maybe TRBD2 (6 bases). The CDR3 runs 15 residues. Between the trimmed V and J ends, which lost 0 bases and 1 base, there was a span of 8 bases. Looked up from germline, CDR1 is SGDLS and CDR2 is YYNGEE. The CDR3 sequence is CASSVAGGSYNEQFF. CDR3 nucleotides: TGTGCCAGCAGCGTAGCCGGGGGATCCTACAATGAGCAGTTCTTC.

V is TRBV28 and J is TRBJ2-1, with 7 bases lining up with TRBD2. V was clipped by 3 bases and J by 6 bases; unmatched bases: 5. The length of the CDR3 is 14 residues. CDR1 is MDHEN and CDR2 is SYDVKM in the germline V gene. The CDR3 protein is CASSFIGGSNEQFF. In DNA, the CDR3 is TGTGCCAGCAGTTTCATTGGCGGGAGCAATGAGCAGTTCTTC.

This clonotype was recorded many times. The genes are TRBV20-1 and TRBJ2-7; a weak D match, TRBD1 (7 bases). The CDR3 spans 18 residues. Germline V lookup: CDR1 DFQATT, CDR2 SNEGSKA (reference sequence). Trimming stripped 3 bases from V and 0 bases from J, with 24 bases between. Here the CDR3 reads CSARGDGQEGGSSYEQYF. DNA of the CDR3: TGCAGTGCTAGGGGCGATGGACAGGAAGGGGGGAGCTCCTACGAGCAGTACTTC.

This clonotype was recorded at least ten times. This chain uses TRBV18 with TRBJ2-7; tentatively, D is TRBD1 or TRBD2 (5 bases each). This CDR3 spans 13 amino acids. Trimming shortened V by 5 bases and J by 5 bases, and 13 bases separated the two germline ends. Per germline, CDR1 KGHSH and CDR2 LQKENI. The CDR3 here is CASSSNPGHEQYF. CDR3 coding DNA: TGTGCCAGCTCATCAAACCCGGGACACGAGCAGTACTTC.

This clonotype is categorized as medium-sized. The V call is TRBV19, the J call TRBJ2-7, with 7 nucleotides matching TRBD1. The CDR3 is 14 amino acids. V shed 5 bases, J shed 0 bases, and the junction held 4 bases outside the gene matches. The V gene's germline CDR1 is LNHDA and CDR2 SQIVND (reference sequence). The CDR3 bases are TGTGCCAGTAGTGGGACAGCTAGCTCCTACGAGCAGTACTTC. Translation gives CASSGTASSYEQYF.

This clonotype occurred many times. CDR3 region: CASSPRDEQFF. The CDR3 DNA reads as TGTGCCAGCAGTCCTCGGGATGAGCAGTTCTTC. The J gene is TRBJ2-1, the V gene TRBV28; the D is unclear. The CDR3 is made up of 11 amino acids. Trimming shortened V by 5 bases and J by 8 bases, and 7 bases separated the two germline ends. The germline V gene encodes CDR1 MDHEN and CDR2 SYDVKM.

Within the sample, this clonotype is medium-sized. The chain recombines TRBV20-1 with TRBJ1-2, with 7 positions matching TRBD1. The CDR3 is 13 amino acids. J lost 4 bases, V lost 1 base, and 3 bases had no gene match. CDR1 and CDR2 from the germline V gene are DFQATT and SNEGSKA (reference sequence). Here the CDR3 DNA reads TGCAGTGCTAGAGTGGGGACAGCCTATGGCTACACCTTC. As protein: CSARVGTAYGYTF.

This clonotype appeared many times. The chain links TRBV5-1 to TRBJ2-1, with a weak D call TRBD2 (5 bases). V was cut by 0 bases and J by 6 bases, with 10 bases left in between. In germline, CDR1 is SGHRS, CDR2 YFSETQ. CDR3 size: 14 residues. This chain's CDR3 is CASSLDPSSNEQFF. In DNA form, the CDR3 reads TGCGCCAGCAGCTTGGATCCTAGCTCCAATGAGCAGTTCTTC.

This clonotype was counted many times. The rearrangement joins TRBV11-2 to TRBJ2-3, with 7 bases that match TRBD2. Looked up from germline, CDR1 is SGHAT and CDR2 is FQNNGV. The CDR3 has 16 amino acids. V lost 4 bases, J lost 4 bases, and 11 bases stayed unmatched. This CDR3 is CASSSRPGLRPDTQYF. CDR3 in DNA: TGTGCCAGCAGCTCCAGACCGGGACTACGTCCAGATACGCAGTATTTT.

This clonotype was counted many times. The rearrangement links TRBV7-2 to TRBJ1-5, with D perhaps TRBD1 (6 bases). In germline, CDR1 is SGHTA, CDR2 FQGNSA. The CDR3 spans 12 residues. Trimming removed 9 bases at V and 3 bases at J, with 9 bases between. The CDR3 loop is CASGQINQPQHF. DNA for the CDR3: TGTGCCAGTGGACAGATCAATCAGCCCCAGCATTTT.

In this sample, this clonotype turned up a few times. The V gene is TRBV2, the J gene TRBJ2-7; D may be TRBD2 (5 bases). The V end was cut by 4 bases, the J end by 0 bases, with 10 bases between. The CDR3 has 14 residues. CDR1 SNHLY and CDR2 FYNNEI come from the germline V gene. The CDR3 loop is CASSVGSSSYEQYF. CDR3 nucleotides: TGTGCCAGCAGTGTAGGGAGTAGCTCCTACGAGCAGTACTTC.

At least ten counts were recorded for this clonotype. The J gene is TRBJ2-1, the V gene TRBV5-1; perhaps D is TRBD1 or TRBD2 (5 bases each). This CDR3 is built from 16 residues. The germline V gene encodes CDR1 SGHRS and CDR2 YFSETQ. V gave up 0 bases and J gave up 6 bases, with 16 bases separating them. CDR3 in DNA: TGCGCCAGCAGCTTGGTCCCGGGACCTGGACTCAATGAGCAGTTCTTC. This gives the protein CASSLVPGPGLNEQFF.

The table lists this clonotype with many counts. The chain employs TRBV29-1 and TRBJ1-2; the match to TRBD1 covers 10 bases. The ends lost 7 bases at V and 4 bases at J; junction bases unmatched: 3. Germline V gene lookup returns CDR1 SQVTM and CDR2 ANQGSEA. The CDR3 sequence is 12 residues long. DNA of the CDR3: TGCAGCGCTGGGACAGGGGCCTATGGCTACACCTTC. Protein: CSAGTGAYGYTF.

This clonotype was picked up many times. The chain is built from TRBV3-1 and TRBJ1-6, with D possibly matching TRBD1 (5 bases). Germline CDR1 is LGHDT and CDR2 is YNNKEL (reference sequence). This CDR3 is 14 amino acids long. Deletions cut 1 base from V and 10 bases from J, with 11 bases between. CDR3 coding DNA: TGTGCCAGCAGCCAAGGACAGTTTGGATCACCCCTCCACTTT. Translation gives CASSQGQFGSPLHF.

In its sample, this clonotype is medium-sized (0.01 to 0.1%). The rearrangement uses TRBV7-2 and TRBJ1-5, with D possibly being TRBD1 (5 bases). V was trimmed by 5 bases and J by 5 bases, leaving 10 bases between them. The CDR3 totals 13 residues. Germline loops: CDR1 SGHTA, CDR2 FQGNSA. The CDR3, as DNA: TGTGCCAGCAGCATGACAGTTGATCAGCCCCAGCATTTT. Translated: CASSMTVDQPQHF.

The sample holds a few counts of this clonotype. This chain joins TRBV28 and TRBJ2-5; 10 bases are a match to TRBD2. The CDR3 has 15 amino acids. Germline V gene data show CDR1 as MDHEN and CDR2 as SYDVKM. V was pared by 6 bases and J by 5 bases, with 9 bases of the junction left unmatched. The CDR3 nucleotides read TGTGCCAGCAGGGACGAAGCGGGGGGGACCGAGACCCAGTACTTC. It yields the protein CASRDEAGGTETQYF.

In its sample, this clonotype was seen many times. V is TRBV7-2 and J is TRBJ2-4; 9 nucleotides align to TRBD2. The V segment lost 0 bases and the J segment 6 bases; nucleotides outside the gene matches: 9. This CDR3 comprises 17 residues. In germline, CDR1 is SGHTA, CDR2 FQGNSA. The CDR3 loop is CASSLAVVAGAGNIQYF. CDR3 DNA sequence: TGTGCCAGCAGCTTAGCGGTGGTAGCGGGAGCGGGAAACATTCAGTACTTC.

Many counts were recorded for this clonotype. CDR3 region: CSVLTGGNQPQHF. The CDR3 DNA reads TGCAGCGTGTTGACAGGGGGCAATCAGCCCCAGCATTTT. The chain recombines TRBV29-1 with TRBJ1-5, with 8 bases aligning to TRBD1. With 6 bases clipped from V and 2 bases from J, the junction kept 3 bases outside the gene matches. Germline V gene sequence: CDR1 SQVTM, CDR2 ANQGSEA. This CDR3 is built from 13 residues.

This clonotype was detected ten times or more. The chain links TRBV7-9 to TRBJ1-1, with TRBD1 matching 9 bases. The CDR3 spans 15 residues. The ends lost 4 bases at V and 1 base at J; junction bases unmatched: 4. The germline gives CDR1 SEHNR, CDR2 FQNEAQ (reference sequence). The CDR3 coding sequence is TGTGCCAGCAGCTGGCCGGGACAGGGGAACACTGAAGCTTTCTTT. This encodes CASSWPGQGNTEAFF.

Only a few counts were recorded for this clonotype. The J gene is TRBJ1-4, the V gene TRBV6-2 or TRBV6-3; D not resolved. This CDR3 has 13 residues. Trimming took off 6 bases at V and 0 bases at J, with 5 bases between the two ends. Germline CDR1 MNHEY, CDR2 SVGEGT. In DNA form, the CDR3 reads TGTGCCAGCAGGGGGTCAACTAATGAAAAACTGTTTTTT. As protein: CASRGSTNEKLFF.